The clone carrying this T cell receptor (beta chain) was seen at least ten times. Its antigen is not known. The sample belongs to a study of T cells in Graves' hyperthyroidism and ophthalmopathy. Study results and limitations: In the blood, most expanded thyroid clonotypes above 0.001 appeared as well. Ophthalmopathy was separated from stable hyperthyroidism by a 13 V-J model.

Amplification of TCR beta CDR3 regions was performed using RNA transcripts as template. HTBI primers were the set used in a first-round RT-PCR of the TCR CDR3. One entry per CDR3 protein results from TCRdb running MiXCR on the multiplex PCR reads. The sample includes about 610,000 distinct CDR3 sequences, about a sixth seen only once; the top ten take 2.5% to 4%. In germline, CDR1 is DFQATT, CDR2 SNEGSKA (reference sequence). The V end was cut by 2 bases, the J end by 7 bases, with 9 bases between. CDR3 size: 13 residues. This chain joins TRBV20-1 and TRBJ1-6, with no clear D. This clonotype was sampled from a woman aged 35 to 49 with Graves' ophthalmopathy. Sample: blood. CDR3 protein: CSARTKENSPLHF. The DNA of the CDR3 is TGCAGTGCTAGAACCAAGGAGAATTCACCCCTCCACTTT.